The present entry profiles one T cell receptor beta chain with its context. The CDR3 totals 14 residues. Germline V gene data show CDR1 as GTSNPN and CDR2 as SVGIG (reference sequence). V shed 4 bases, J shed 6 bases, and the junction held 10 bases outside the gene matches. The sample belongs to a study of blood T cell repertoires in COVID-19. Study summary: There were acute and convalescent COVID-19 samples, and they came from the United States, Italy and Spain. In each case, the material was cDNA or gDNA derived from T cells, B-cell-depleted T cells, or PBMCs.

Per the study methods: Reference gene primer amplification gave estimated nucleated cell counts. Clones were read by immunoSEQ multiplex PCR, and TCRdb kept only the in-frame ones, dropping some. The V and J calls and clone size were taken over from that table, and D and trimming were inferred from the DNA. The table includes a few hundred thousand clones, 84% detected once. Sequencing was done on a sample of peripheral blood. The TCR was taken from a woman older than 75 with active or convalescent COVID-19. The chain combines TRBV30 with TRBJ2-7, with 9 bases lining up with TRBD2. The CDR3 DNA reads as TGTGCCTGGACTAGCGGGATCAGTCAGGTCGAGCAGTACTTC. Its protein product is CAWTSGISQVEQYF. The full variable domain, completed using reference TRBV30 and TRBJ2-7, is SQTIHQWPATLVQPVGSPLSLECTVEGTSNPNLYWYRQAAGRGLQLLFYSVGIGQISSEVPQNLSASRPQDRQFILSSKKLLLSDSGFYLCAWTSGISQVEQYFGPGTRLTVT.